One and the same sample provided the 28 T cell receptor beta chains below, sequenced in a study of identical twins. TCRdb passed the 5' RACE reads through MiXCR, listing each CDR3 protein once. The sample carries some 600,000 distinct CDR3 sequences, less than 9% recorded once. These same records also appear under a second study, on yellow fever vaccine responses in identical twins.

The sequenced sample consisted of PBMCs. Receptors originate from a woman aged 18 to 35 in good health.

J is TRBJ2-3 and V is TRBV20-1, with TRBD2 matching 7 bases. This CDR3 comprises 15 residues. Germline V lookup: CDR1 DFQATT, CDR2 SNEGSKA (reference sequence). J lost 6 bases, V lost 3 bases, and 12 bases had no gene match. The CDR3, as DNA: TGCAGTGCTAGTCTGGGGCAGGCGGGGGTGGATACGCAGTATTTT. This codes for CSASLGQAGVDTQYF.

This clonotype was picked up many times. The chain recombines TRBV7-3 with TRBJ2-1; D might be TRBD2 (6 bases). The CDR3 runs to 16 residues. V was trimmed by 5 bases and J by 0 bases, leaving 14 bases between them. Germline CDR1 reads SGHTA; CDR2 reads FQGTGA. The CDR3 DNA follows: TGTGCCAGCAGCCTCGATGCGGGGAGCTCCTACAATGAGCAGTTCTTC. As protein: CASSLDAGSSYNEQFF.

This clonotype has ten or more counts. This chain joins TRBV12-3 or TRBV12-4 and TRBJ1-1; D ambiguous. The CDR3 extends over 12 amino acids. V lost 5 bases to trimming and J lost 0 bases, with 4 bases between them. DNA for the CDR3: TGTGCCAGCAGTGGACTGAACACTGAAGCTTTCTTT. It specifies CASSGLNTEAFF.

This clonotype was counted many times. The V and J genes are TRBV12-3 or TRBV12-4 and TRBJ1-1, with 7 bases aligning to TRBD1. The length of the CDR3 is 12 residues. V shed 5 bases, J shed 7 bases, and the junction held 4 bases outside the gene matches. In DNA form, the CDR3 reads TGTGCCAGCAGTCGAGGGACAGTTGAAGCTTTCTTT. It encodes CASSRGTVEAFF.

There are a few counts of this clonotype. The genes are TRBV4-1 and TRBJ2-4; TRBD1 might be the D (5 bases). CDR3 size: 17 residues. Germline lookup yields CDR1 MGHRA and CDR2 YSYEKL. V was pared by 0 bases and J by 1 base, with 13 bases between. CDR3 DNA sequence: TGCGCCAGCAGCCAAGATCAATTTTCAGGGGCCAAAAACATTCAGTACTTC. This sequence encodes CASSQDQFSGAKNIQYF.

This clonotype was picked up many times. The chain recombines TRBV20-1 with TRBJ1-3; a possible D gene is TRBD1 (6 bases). This CDR3 has 13 residues. Germline values: CDR1 DFQATT, CDR2 SNEGSKA (reference sequence). Deletions cut 2 bases from V and 4 bases from J, with 9 bases between. The CDR3 protein is CSARTGSGNTIYF. The CDR3 DNA reads TGCAGTGCTAGAACAGGGTCCGGAAACACCATATATTTT.

This clonotype was observed a few times. This chain uses TRBV19 with TRBJ1-1, with a tentative D call TRBD1 (5 bases). The germline V gene encodes CDR1 LNHDA and CDR2 SQIVND (reference sequence). The CDR3 covers 13 residues. V shed 3 bases and J shed 4 bases, with 9 bases lying between them. As DNA, the CDR3 is TGTGCCAGTAGTATCCCGGGGGGCACTGAAGCTTTCTTT. Translation: CASSIPGGTEAFF.

The table lists this clonotype with a few counts. This rearrangement joins TRBV7-2 to TRBJ2-2; D may be TRBD1 (5 bases). The CDR3 runs 14 residues. CDR1 is SGHTA and CDR2 is FQGNSA in the germline V gene. V lost 1 base and J lost 7, with 10 bases in between. CDR3 sequence reads: CASSLVGANGELFF. In DNA form, the CDR3 reads TGTGCCAGCAGCTTAGTTGGGGCAAACGGGGAGCTGTTTTTT.

This clonotype has just a few counts. The CDR3 spells CASSPGGRGYEQYV. Written as DNA, the CDR3 is TGCGCCAGCAGTCCCGGCGGGCGCGGGTACGAGCAGTACGTC. The chain has TRBV10-2 and TRBJ2-7; the D gene is possibly TRBD2 (5 bases). V lost 5 bases to trimming and J lost 4 bases, with 15 bases between them. The CDR3 runs 14 residues. Germline V gene data show CDR1 as WSHSY and CDR2 as SAAADI.

The chain combines TRBV3-1 with TRBJ2-7, with TRBD1 matching over 9 bases. CDR3 length: 14 amino acids. Germline V gene sequence: CDR1 LGHDT, CDR2 YNNKEL (reference sequence). Trimming cost V 1 base and J 4 bases; bases outside gene matches: 2. CDR3 nucleotide sequence: TGTGCCAGCAGCCAAGGACAGGGGGAGTACGAGCAGTACTTC. Residues: CASSQGQGEYEQYF.

The CDR3 region has the DNA TGCGCCAGCAGTGGCGATGGGACTAGCGTCTACGAGCAGTACTTC. Translated, it gives CASSGDGTSVYEQYF. The chain employs TRBV10-2 and TRBJ2-7, with 10 positions matching TRBD2. The CDR3 runs to 15 residues. The germline gives CDR1 WSHSY, CDR2 SAAADI. V shed 4 bases, J shed 3 bases, and the junction held 6 bases outside the gene matches.

In its sample, this clonotype was seen a few times. This rearrangement joins TRBV27 to TRBJ2-3; D could derive from TRBD1 or TRBD2 (5 bases each). Per germline, CDR1 MNHEY and CDR2 SMNVEV (reference sequence). CDR3 length: 16 amino acids. V was clipped by 6 bases and J by 2 bases, with 18 bases between them. The CDR3 DNA sequence: TGTGCCAGCAGGGGTGGGGGTTCACTTCCCACAGATACGCAGTATTTT. Its protein is CASRGGGSLPTDTQYF.

The V call is TRBV28, the J call TRBJ2-3; 7 bases match TRBD2. The CDR3 consists of 16 residues. The trim removed 1 base at V and 4 bases at J, leaving 8 bases unmatched. Germline lookup yields CDR1 MDHEN and CDR2 SYDVKM. CDR3 nucleotide sequence: TGTGCCAGCAGTTTATTCCCTAGCGGTAGAGCAGATACGCAGTATTTT. Translating gives CASSLFPSGRADTQYF.

This clonotype was detected ten times or more. The rearrangement links TRBV5-1 to TRBJ2-5; D is perhaps TRBD2 (5 bases). The CDR3 is 14 amino acids. Per germline, CDR1 SGHRS and CDR2 YFSETQ. Trimming removed 4 bases from V and 2 bases from J, with 12 bases in between. The CDR3 bases are TGCGCCAGCAGCGAGGGTTTTGGACAAGAGACCCAGTACTTC. It codes for CASSEGFGQETQYF.

This clonotype was counted only a few times. The chain is built from TRBV20-1 and TRBJ1-5; 9 bases fit TRBD1. The CDR3 runs 15 residues. Losses at the gene ends were 0 bases for V and 2 bases for J; bases not matched to a gene: 2. The germline CDR1 and CDR2 sequences are DFQATT and SNEGSKA (reference sequence). The CDR3 DNA reads TGCAGTGCTAGAGACGGGACAGGGCGCAATCAGCCCCAGCATTTT. Protein product: CSARDGTGRNQPQHF.

In this sample, this clonotype turned up a few times. The CDR3 region has the DNA TGTGCCAGCAGTTTAGGGCCCTCGGGAGCTTTCTTT. Translating it yields CASSLGPSGAFF. This rearrangement joins TRBV12-3 or TRBV12-4 to TRBJ1-1; D call uncertain. V was trimmed by 1 base and J by 10 bases, leaving 10 bases between them. The CDR3 is made up of 12 amino acids.

The chain couples TRBV12-3 or TRBV12-4 to TRBJ2-2; 9 positions match TRBD1. J was trimmed by 5 bases and V by 3 bases; bases with no gene match: 1. This CDR3 is 14 amino acids long. The CDR3 bases are TGTGCCAGCAGTTTCGGACAGGGGACCGGGGAGCTGTTTTTT. This gives the protein CASSFGQGTGELFF.

This clonotype was detected only a few times. The V gene is TRBV12-3 or TRBV12-4, the J gene TRBJ2-1; TRBD2 matches at 8 bases. Trimming cost V 7 bases and J 8 bases; bases outside gene matches: 7. The CDR3 is made up of 13 amino acids. The CDR3 here is CASIGRAIDEQFF. CDR3 coding DNA: TGTGCCAGCATCGGGAGGGCCATCGATGAGCAGTTCTTC.

This clonotype was counted at least ten times. The chain carries TRBV11-2 and TRBJ2-5; 8 nucleotides agree with TRBD2. CDR1 and CDR2 from the germline V gene are SGHAT and FQNNGV. CDR3 length equals 14 residues. V lost 8 bases, J lost 5 bases, and 10 bases stayed unmatched. The CDR3 bases are TGTGCCAGCGGTATAGCGGGGTCGGGGGAGACCCAGTACTTC. Protein: CASGIAGSGETQYF.

This clonotype was counted many times. The rearrangement uses TRBV10-2 and TRBJ1-2, with 8 positions matching TRBD1. The V segment lost 2 bases and the J segment 4 bases; nucleotides outside the gene matches: 6. Germline V gene sequence: CDR1 WSHSY, CDR2 SAAADI. The CDR3 totals 15 residues. CDR3 sequence reads: CASSEDRGWSYGYTF. The CDR3 nucleotides read TGCGCCAGCAGTGAGGACAGGGGCTGGAGCTATGGCTACACCTTC.

The chain combines TRBV20-1 with TRBJ2-3, with a tentative D call TRBD2 (6 bases). The CDR3 extends over 16 amino acids. V was shortened by 0 bases and J by 1 base, with 14 bases between the two germline ends. Germline-derived CDR1 and CDR2 are DFQATT and SNEGSKA (reference sequence). The CDR3 loop reads CSARDRKRGGTDTQYF. The CDR3 DNA reads TGCAGTGCTAGAGATAGGAAACGCGGGGGCACAGATACGCAGTATTTT.

The rearrangement links TRBV29-1 to TRBJ2-5; 14 bases line up with TRBD2. This CDR3 is 16 amino acids long. V shed 7 bases and J 1 base; nucleotides not matched to a gene: 8. CDR1 is SQVTM, CDR2 ANQGSEA, per germline. The CDR3 here is CSAGTSGSRGQETQYF. The DNA for the CDR3 is TGCAGCGCTGGGACTAGCGGGAGTAGGGGCCAAGAGACCCAGTACTTC.

This clonotype was counted at least ten times. V usage is TRBV13 and J usage is TRBJ2-7; TRBD1 agrees at 7 bases. The CDR3 loop spans 14 amino acids. V lost 5 bases and J lost 5; bases outside the gene matches: 9. The germline V gene has CDR1 PRHDT and CDR2 FYEKMQ (reference sequence). CDR3 loop: CASSQGVTVHEQYF. CDR3 DNA: TGTGCCAGCAGCCAGGGGGTGACGGTCCACGAGCAGTACTTC. The full variable domain, rest sourced from reference TRBV13 and TRBJ2-7, is AAGVIQSPRHLIKEKRETATLKCYPIPRHDTVYWYQQGPGQDPQFLISFYEKMQSDKGSIPDRFSAQQFSDYHSELNMSSLELGDSALYFCASSQGVTVHEQYFGPGTRLTVT.

The gene calls are TRBV10-3 and TRBJ2-2, with a weak D call TRBD2 (5 bases). The CDR3 extends over 14 amino acids. Germline CDR1 and CDR2: ENHRY and SYGVKD. V lost 7 bases and J lost 1, with 10 bases in between. This CDR3 reads CAIKSSVNTGELFF. The CDR3 DNA sequence: TGTGCCATCAAGAGTAGCGTGAACACCGGGGAGCTGTTTTTT.

In this sample, this clonotype turned up many times. The chain combines TRBV25-1 with TRBJ2-1, with 10 bases that match TRBD1. The germline V gene encodes CDR1 MGHDK and CDR2 SYGVNS. The CDR3 contains 17 residues. The trim removed 3 bases at V and 7 bases at J, leaving 12 bases unmatched. CDR3 residues: CASSDIPGQGYWNEQFF. Written as DNA, the CDR3 is TGTGCCAGCAGTGATATTCCGGGACAGGGGTATTGGAATGAGCAGTTCTTC.

In regard to this clonotype: One end of the junction fails to match germline, which may point to a read error. J is TRBJ2-1 and V is TRBV20-1; 9 bases align to TRBD2. CDR1 and CDR2 (germline): DFQATT, SNEGSKA (reference sequence). The CDR3 covers 18 residues. The CDR3 is CCARDQGSGSSSYNEQFF. Written as DNA, the CDR3 is TGCTGTGCTAGAGATCAGGGTAGCGGGAGTAGCTCCTACAATGAGCAGTTCTTC.

This chain connects TRBV4-1 to TRBJ2-1, with TRBD2 matching 9 bases. The germline gives CDR1 MGHRA, CDR2 YSYEKL. The V gene end was trimmed by 0 bases and the J gene end by 0 bases; junction bases not matched to a gene: 0. The CDR3 has 16 residues. Here the CDR3 reads CASSQEAGGSYNEQFF. CDR3 nucleotides: TGCGCCAGCAGCCAAGAAGCGGGAGGCTCCTACAATGAGCAGTTCTTC.

The chain links TRBV18 to TRBJ2-7; the D gene is possibly TRBD1 (5 bases). V lost 1 base and J lost 6, with 13 bases in between. Germline assignment: CDR1 KGHSH and CDR2 LQKENI. This CDR3 has 14 residues. CDR3 in amino acids: CASSPQNTGAEQYF. The CDR3 DNA sequence: TGTGCCAGCTCACCACAGAATACAGGAGCCGAGCAGTACTTC.